This is a list of T cell receptor beta chains from one sample in a study of T-cell reconstitution after alpha-beta-depleted transplantation in children. TCRdb processed the PCR reads anew with MiXCR; each CDR3 protein has one entry. This sample has hundreds of thousands of distinct CDR3 sequences, with roughly 13% found just once. The sample in question was PBMCs, mostly from graft donor cells, obtained 360 days after TCRalphabeta/CD19-depleted stem cell transplant. The receptors stem from a male patient under 18 who had a stem cell transplant for acute myeloid leukemia, so the T cells may come from the graft donor. Both conserved end residues are part of each CDR3. The D gene is left open where the match is weak. The size of a clone is reported for some rows only, either as once, few or many, or as a class for expanded clones.

TRBJ2-5 | - | TRBV28 | TRBD2 | 16 | TGTGCCAGCAGTTTGGCTAGCGGGAGGGCGATAGAGACCCAGTACTTC | CASSLASGRAIETQYF
TRBJ2-7 | - | TRBV10-3 | - | 17 | TGTGCCATCACTGCGACAGGGGTTGCGGGAGGGCCTGAAGAGCAGTACTTC | CAITATGVAGGPEEQYF
TRBJ2-7 | few | TRBV5-5 | TRBD2 | 16 | TGTGCCAGCAGCTTGCCCCAGACTAGCGGCTTCTACGAGCAGTACTTC | CASSLPQTSGFYEQYF
TRBJ2-7 | - | TRBV30 | TRBD2 | 15 | TGTGCCTGGAGTGCCAAGGGCGGGAGCTCCTACGAGCAGTACTTC | CAWSAKGGSSYEQYF
TRBJ2-1 | few | TRBV7-2 | TRBD2 | 18 | TGTGCCAGCGGACCGCATCTAGCGGACCTTCACTCCTACAATGAGCAGTTCTTC | CASGPHLADLHSYNEQFF
TRBJ1-1 | few | TRBV29-1 | TRBD1 | 13 | TGCAGCGTGGTGGACAGGGGGGACACTGAAGCTTTCTTT | CSVVDRGDTEAFF
TRBJ1-4 | - | TRBV20-1 | - | 17 | TGCTGTGCTAGAAGGGAGGCAGGCGATTTAGCAAATGAAAAACTGTTTTTT | CCARREAGDLANEKLFF
TRBJ2-3 | many | TRBV20-1 | - | 15 | TGCAGTGCTGGCCGTTGGCGGTCGGACACAGATACGCAGTATTTT | CSAGRWRSDTDTQYF
TRBJ2-7 | - | TRBV4-2 | - | 14 | TGTGCCAGCAGCCCGCGCGTCACCTCCTACGAGCAGTACTTC | CASSPRVTSYEQYF
TRBJ2-7 | many | TRBV4-3 | - | 17 | TGCGCCAGCAGCCAAGATAGGTGGACGAAGGGCCCATACGAGCAGTACTTC | CASSQDRWTKGPYEQYF
TRBJ2-1 | few | TRBV12-3/TRBV12-4 | TRBD2 | 18 | TGTGCCAGCACCACGGCACTTCTTATCGCGGGAGGGTACAATGAGCAGTTCTTC | CASTTALLIAGGYNEQFF
TRBJ2-7 | - | TRBV11-3 | - | 14 | TGTGCCAGCGCGCCTGGGCCGCCTAGTTTGGAGCAGTACTTC | CASAPGPPSLEQYF
TRBJ1-1 | few | TRBV29-1 | - | 13 | TGCAGCGTTGAGTGGGGTTTGGACACTGAAGCTTTCTTT | CSVEWGLDTEAFF
TRBJ2-4 | - | TRBV27 | TRBD2 | 16 | TGTGCCAGCAGTTTATCGAGTCTAGCGGGGAAAAACATTCAGTACTTC | CASSLSSLAGKNIQYF
TRBJ2-5 | - | TRBV7-6 | TRBD2 | 17 | TGTGCCAGCAGCTTAGCGATAGGAGGGAGGGGACAAGAGACCCAGTACTTC | CASSLAIGGRGQETQYF
TRBJ2-2 | - | TRBV7-9 | - | 15 | TGTGCCAGCAGCTTTCCACTACTTAACACCGGGGAGCTGTTTTTT | CASSFPLLNTGELFF
TRBJ2-1 | few | TRBV9 | TRBD1 | 14 | TGTGCCAGCAGCGAGACAGGGGTCAGCGATGAGCAGTTCTTC | CASSETGVSDEQFF
TRBJ2-7 | - | TRBV7-9 | - | 15 | TGTGCCAGCAGCGTCCCAGGGGCGTCTACCTACGAGCAGTACTTC | CASSVPGASTYEQYF
TRBJ2-3 | few | TRBV7-2 | - | 12 | TGTGCCAGCAGCTTCGTGGGGAGTACGCAGTATTTT | CASSFVGSTQYF
TRBJ2-5 | - | TRBV7-9 | - | 14 | TGTGCCAGCAGCTTAGGTGGGGTTTATGAGACCCAGTACTTC | CASSLGGVYETQYF
TRBJ2-7 | many | TRBV25-1 | - | 11 | TGTGCCAGCATTAAGGACGGTTTTGAGTACTTC | CASIKDGFEYF
TRBJ2-1 | - | TRBV19 | - | 17 | TGTGCCAGTAGTATAGCCTCCGCCCGCACCTCCTACAATGAGCAGTTCTTC | CASSIASARTSYNEQFF
TRBJ2-1 | many | TRBV29-1 | - | 15 | TGCAGCGTTGATTGGCGGACACAATTCTACAATGAGCAGTTCTTC | CSVDWRTQFYNEQFF
TRBJ2-1 | many | TRBV4-2 | - | 16 | TGTGCCAGCAGCCAAGATAACGACTACTCCTACAATGAGCAGTTCTTC | CASSQDNDYSYNEQFF
TRBJ2-2 | - | TRBV5-4 | - | 14 | TGTGCCAGCAGGAACGGACAGACCACCGGGGAGCTGTTTTTT | CASRNGQTTGELFF
TRBJ2-7 | - | TRBV20-1 | - | 15 | TGCAGTGCTAGAGTTCGTTGGACAGACATCTACGAGCAGTACTTC | CSARVRWTDIYEQYF
TRBJ2-7 | - | TRBV7-2 | - | 14 | TGTGCCAGCAGCAGAGACTGGTTTCCCTCCGAGCAGTACTTC | CASSRDWFPSEQYF
TRBJ2-2 | - | TRBV12-3/TRBV12-4 | TRBD2 | 16 | TGTGCCAGCAGTTTACCGGGAGGGCCAGTGACCGGGGAGCTGTTTTTT | CASSLPGGPVTGELFF
TRBJ2-7 | - | TRBV2 | - | 13 | TGTGCCAGGGCGCGGGGCCGAACCTACGAGCAGTACTTC | CARARGRTYEQYF
TRBJ2-7 | - | TRBV15 | - | 16 | TGTGCCACCAGCAGAGCCGCCGGGAGCGCCCTCTACGAGCAGTACTTC | CATSRAAGSALYEQYF
TRBJ1-1 | few | TRBV7-9 | TRBD1 | 14 | TGTGCCAGCAGCTTAGGGGACAGGTCCACTGAAGCTTTCTTT | CASSLGDRSTEAFF
TRBJ2-5 | few | TRBV4-1 | - | 14 | TGCGCCAGCAGCCAAGATCGGACAGAAGAGACCCAGTACTTC | CASSQDRTEETQYF
TRBJ2-5 | many | TRBV9 | TRBD2 | 15 | TGTGCCAGCAGCTTTTGGGGGGGGGACCAAGAGACCCAGTACTTC | CASSFWGGDQETQYF
TRBJ2-7 | few | TRBV28 | - | 13 | TGTGCCAGCAGTCCTGCGGGTCTCGACGAGCAGTACTTC | CASSPAGLDEQYF
TRBJ2-7 | - | TRBV20-1 | TRBD2 | 13 | TGCAGTGCTAGTCATACTAGCGGCTACGAGCAGTACTTC | CSASHTSGYEQYF